The sequence of this TCR beta chain was determined in a study of response to subunit inactivated influenza vaccine. Study-level points and caveats: With each seasonal influenza vaccination, the authors suggested, few new T cells are recruited.

The germline CDR1 and CDR2 sequences are MNHEY and SVGAGI. The CDR3 covers 18 residues. Trimming removed 0 bases at V and 8 bases at J, with 22 bases between. TCRdb called the RT-PCR reads again in MiXCR, with one record for every CDR3 protein. The sample comprises roughly 500,000 distinct CDR3 sequences, about 25% of which are singletons, and 1.9% rests with the top ten. As for this clonotype: Its target is not known.

This clonotype originated in a man between 50 and 59 years old who received an inactivated influenza vaccine. The V call is TRBV6-5, the J call TRBJ2-2; D tentatively fits TRBD1 or TRBD2 (5 bases each). The material sequenced was CD4+ T cells sorted from PBMCs, taken more than 4 days after vaccination. CDR3 loop: CASSYSGEASFISGELFF. The CDR3 coding sequence is TGTGCCAGCAGTTACTCGGGGGAAGCTAGCTTTATCTCGGGGGAGCTGTTTTTT.